This T cell receptor (beta chain) was recovered during a study of monozygotic twins with cystic fibrosis. Study summary: Libraries were built from roughly 3 micrograms of fragmented DNA using approximately 16 PCR cycles. The study's findings and limits: The repertoire was suggested to be naive-dominated, clonality median around 0.0089.

The method was immunoSEQ multiplex PCR; TCRdb's version includes in-frame clones alone and lacks a portion of them. Of around 9,500 clones listed, 98% to 99% were seen once; the top ten hold less than 0.25%. Germline loops: CDR1 LNHNV, CDR2 YYDKDF (reference sequence). V gave up 3 bases and J gave up 7 bases, with 15 bases separating them. The CDR3 runs 14 residues. As to this clone: Its antigen is undetermined.

The chain employs TRBV15 and TRBJ1-2; possibly TRBD1 for D (5 bases). The TCR was taken from a girl aged 2 to 9 with cystic fibrosis. The specimen sequenced was blood. The CDR3 spells CATSRDITATGYTF. The DNA for the CDR3 is TGTGCCACCAGCAGGGACATTACTGCGACTGGCTACACCTTC.